This T cell receptor (beta chain) was identified during a study of blood T cells in healthy people across ages. Study conclusions and caveats: Lack of knowledge of donor CMV status possibly confounded expanded clonotype changes.

Germline-derived CDR1 and CDR2 are MNHNY and SVGAGI (reference sequence). V lost 6 bases, J lost 6 bases, and 12 bases stayed unmatched. This CDR3 spans 15 amino acids. Together with a sample-barcoded 5' primer, a J-beta primer mix was included in a second PCR lasting roughly 6 to 12 cycles. TCRdb used MiXCR to reprocess the 5' RACE reads, holding one entry per CDR3 protein. Seen here are 750,000 to 1,000,000 distinct CDR3 sequences, almost 30% observed once, and the top ten hold roughly a tenth. There are many counts of this clonotype. Its specificity is unknown. These data also featured in a second study, about T cells of mothers and their children. From that report: Three healthy Caucasian mothers, along with their six children, were the donors. Whatever RNA was extracted went entirely into cDNA synthesis, at roughly 1.5 ug per 15 ul. A slight, non-significant increase in overlap was found for related mother-child pairs relative to unrelated pairs.

The clonotype originates from a woman aged 40 to 50 in good health. Sequenced material: blood. The rearrangement uses TRBV6-6 and TRBJ2-7; 9 positions agree with TRBD1. The CDR3 nucleotides are TGTGCCAGCAGCGGGCTTCCGGGACAGGGTGGCGAGCAGTACTTC. Translated: CASSGLPGQGGEQYF.